Sequencing of this TCR beta chain was carried out in a study of a mutant IDH1 vaccine in newly diagnosed glioma. Of note for this clone: As yet, its antigen is unknown.

Assay used: immunoSEQ multiplex PCR; TCRdb lists only in-frame clones, some missing. The sample carries tens of thousands of clones, roughly four fifths recorded once. Described time point: week 47, end of study. Topical imiquimod was applied with each vaccine dose, which held 300 ug of mutant IDH1 20-mer peptide. V lost 3 bases, J lost 3 bases, and 34 bases lay in between. This CDR3 contains 22 residues. Germline CDR1 reads SGHRS; CDR2 reads YFSETQ. The sample was PBMCs, taken from a glioma patient whose treatment included an IDH1 peptide vaccine. This TCR derives from a man in his thirties or forties with glioma. This chain links TRBV5-1 with TRBJ2-1, with D perhaps assigned TRBD1 or TRBD2 (6 bases each). The CDR3 DNA follows: TGCGCCAGCAGCTCCTCGGGGGCGACGGGTCGGTATTCCGGAAGGTTCTACAATGAGCAGTTCTTC. This gives the protein CASSSSGATGRYSGRFYNEQFF.